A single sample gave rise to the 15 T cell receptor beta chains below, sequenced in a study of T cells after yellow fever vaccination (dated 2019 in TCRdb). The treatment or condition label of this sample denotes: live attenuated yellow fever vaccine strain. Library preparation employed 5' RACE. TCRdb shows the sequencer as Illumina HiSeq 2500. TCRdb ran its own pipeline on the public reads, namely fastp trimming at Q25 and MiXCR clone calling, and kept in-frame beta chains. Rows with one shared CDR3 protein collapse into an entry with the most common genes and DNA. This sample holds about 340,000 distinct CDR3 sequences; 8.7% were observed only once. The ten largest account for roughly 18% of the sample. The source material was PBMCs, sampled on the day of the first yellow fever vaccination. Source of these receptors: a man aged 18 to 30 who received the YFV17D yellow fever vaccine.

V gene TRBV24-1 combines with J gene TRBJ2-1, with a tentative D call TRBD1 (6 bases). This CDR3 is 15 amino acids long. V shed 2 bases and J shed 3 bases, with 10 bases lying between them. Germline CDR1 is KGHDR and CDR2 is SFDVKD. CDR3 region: CATSDSRGVYNEQFF. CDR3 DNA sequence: TGTGCCACCAGTGATTCCAGGGGCGTCTACAATGAGCAGTTCTTC.

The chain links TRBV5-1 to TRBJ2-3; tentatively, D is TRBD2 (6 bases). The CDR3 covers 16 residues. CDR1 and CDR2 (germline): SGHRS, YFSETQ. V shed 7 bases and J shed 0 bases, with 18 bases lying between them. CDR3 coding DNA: TGCGCCAGCCGAGGAGGCTTAGCGGATAGCACAGATACGCAGTATTTT. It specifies CASRGGLADSTDTQYF. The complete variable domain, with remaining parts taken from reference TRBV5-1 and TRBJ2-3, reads KAGVTQTPRYLIKTRGQQVTLSCSPISGHRSVSWYQQTPGQGLQFLFEYFSETQRNKGNFPGRFSGRQFSNSRSEMNVSTLELGDSALYLCASRGGLADSTDTQYFGPGTRLTVL.

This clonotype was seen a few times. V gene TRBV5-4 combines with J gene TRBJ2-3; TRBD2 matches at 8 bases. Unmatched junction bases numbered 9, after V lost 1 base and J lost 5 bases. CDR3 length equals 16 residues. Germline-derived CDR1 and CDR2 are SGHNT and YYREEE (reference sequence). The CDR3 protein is CASSLRASGRGDTQYF. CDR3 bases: TGTGCCAGCAGCTTGCGGGCTAGCGGGCGGGGAGATACGCAGTATTTT. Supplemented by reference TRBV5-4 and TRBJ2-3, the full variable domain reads ETGVTQSPTHLIKTRGQQVTLRCSSQSGHNTVSWYQQALGQGPQFIFQYYREEENGRGNFPPRFSGLQFPNYSSELNVNALELDDSALYLCASSLRASGRGDTQYFGPGTRLTVL.

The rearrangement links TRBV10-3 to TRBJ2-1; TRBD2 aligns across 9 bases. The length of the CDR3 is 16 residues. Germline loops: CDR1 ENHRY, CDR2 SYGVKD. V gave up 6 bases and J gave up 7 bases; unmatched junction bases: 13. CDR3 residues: CAISHPLAGVGNEQFF. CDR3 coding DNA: TGTGCCATCAGCCACCCTTTAGCGGGGGTGGGGAATGAGCAGTTCTTC.

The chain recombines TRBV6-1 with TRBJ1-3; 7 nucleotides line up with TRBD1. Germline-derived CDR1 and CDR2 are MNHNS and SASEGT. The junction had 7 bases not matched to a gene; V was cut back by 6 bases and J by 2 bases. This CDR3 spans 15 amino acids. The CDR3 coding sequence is TGTGCCAGCAGCCGATACGGACAGGCTGGAAACACCATATATTTT. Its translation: CASSRYGQAGNTIYF.

The chain's CDR3 is CASRPRAWGHGEQYF. The CDR3 bases are TGCGCCAGCAGACCGAGGGCGTGGGGACATGGGGAGCAGTACTTC. The J gene is TRBJ2-7, the V gene TRBV4-3; maybe TRBD1 (6 bases). This CDR3 comprises 15 residues. The germline gives CDR1 LGHNA, CDR2 YSLEER. Deletions cut 6 bases from V and 7 bases from J, with 22 bases between.

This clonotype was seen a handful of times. The CDR3 loop reads CASSPTGPYNEQFF. The DNA for the CDR3 is TGTGCCAGCAGCCCCACGGGACCCTACAATGAGCAGTTCTTC. The V gene is TRBV7-2, the J gene TRBJ2-1, with D possibly being TRBD1 or TRBD2 (5 bases each). The CDR3 contains 14 residues. Germline CDR1 is SGHTA and CDR2 is FQGNSA. V was pared by 5 bases and J by 2 bases, with 10 bases between. The variable domain in full, with the rest retrieved from reference TRBV7-2 and TRBJ2-1, is GAGVSQSPSNKVTEKGKDVELRCDPISGHTALYWYRQSLGQGLEFLIYFQGNSAPDKSGLPSDRFSAERTGGSVSTLTIQRTQQEDSAVYLCASSPTGPYNEQFFGPGTRLTVL.

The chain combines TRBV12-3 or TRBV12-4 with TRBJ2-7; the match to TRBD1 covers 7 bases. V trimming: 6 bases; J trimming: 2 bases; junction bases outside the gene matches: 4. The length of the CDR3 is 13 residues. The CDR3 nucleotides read TGTGCCAGCAGAACCGGACAGGCCTACGAGCAGTACTTC. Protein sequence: CASRTGQAYEQYF.

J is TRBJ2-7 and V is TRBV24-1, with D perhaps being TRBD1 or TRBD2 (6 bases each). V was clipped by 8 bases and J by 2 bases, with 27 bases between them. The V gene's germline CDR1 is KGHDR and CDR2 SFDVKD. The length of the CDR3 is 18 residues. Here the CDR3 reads CATNPRMLRRGFTYEQYF. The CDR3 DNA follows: TGTGCCACCAACCCTCGGATGCTGAGGAGGGGGTTTACCTACGAGCAGTACTTC.

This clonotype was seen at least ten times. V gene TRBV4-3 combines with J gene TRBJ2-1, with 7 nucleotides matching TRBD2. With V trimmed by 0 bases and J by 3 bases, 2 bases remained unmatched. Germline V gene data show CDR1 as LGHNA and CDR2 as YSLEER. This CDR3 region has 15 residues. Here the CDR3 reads CASSQDPGGYNEQFF. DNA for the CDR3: TGCGCCAGCAGCCAAGATCCGGGGGGCTACAATGAGCAGTTCTTC.

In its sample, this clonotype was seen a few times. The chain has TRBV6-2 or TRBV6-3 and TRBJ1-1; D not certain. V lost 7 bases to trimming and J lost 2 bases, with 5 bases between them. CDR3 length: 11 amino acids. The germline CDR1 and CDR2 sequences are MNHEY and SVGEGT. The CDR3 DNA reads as TGTGCCAGCAATGCAAACACTGAAGCTTTCTTT. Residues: CASNANTEAFF.

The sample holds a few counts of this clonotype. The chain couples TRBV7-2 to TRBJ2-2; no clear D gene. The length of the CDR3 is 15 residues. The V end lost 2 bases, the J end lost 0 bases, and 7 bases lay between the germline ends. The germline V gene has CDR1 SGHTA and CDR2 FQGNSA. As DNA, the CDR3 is TGTGCCAGCAGCTTAATGGCAGCGAACACCGGGGAGCTGTTTTTT. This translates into CASSLMAANTGELFF.

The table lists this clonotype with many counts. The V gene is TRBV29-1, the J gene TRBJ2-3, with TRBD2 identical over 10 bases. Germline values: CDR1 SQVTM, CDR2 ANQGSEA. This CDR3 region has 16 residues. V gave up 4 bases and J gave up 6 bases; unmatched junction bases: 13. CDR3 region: CSVAQLRAGGMDTQYF. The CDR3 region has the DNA TGCAGCGTTGCCCAACTAAGAGCGGGGGGGATGGATACGCAGTATTTT.

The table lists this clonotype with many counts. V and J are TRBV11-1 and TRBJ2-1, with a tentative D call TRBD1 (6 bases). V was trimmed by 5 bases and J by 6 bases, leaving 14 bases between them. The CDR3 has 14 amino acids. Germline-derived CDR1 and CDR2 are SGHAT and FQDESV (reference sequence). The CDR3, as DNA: TGTGCCAGCAGCCAAATCGGGACAACCAATGAGCAGTTCTTC. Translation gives CASSQIGTTNEQFF.

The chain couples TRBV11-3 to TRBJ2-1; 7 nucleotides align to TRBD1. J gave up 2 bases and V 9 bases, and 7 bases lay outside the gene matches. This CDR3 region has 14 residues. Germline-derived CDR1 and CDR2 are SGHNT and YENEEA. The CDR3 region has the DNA TGTGCCAGTGGAAAGGGGGCGGCCTACAATGAGCAGTTCTTC. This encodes CASGKGAAYNEQFF.